Listed here is a single T cell receptor beta chain. Its antigen is unidentified. Germline V gene data show CDR1 as MNHNY and CDR2 as SVGAGI (reference sequence). Trimming stripped 8 bases from V and 1 base from J, with 17 bases between. The CDR3 runs 15 residues. TCRdb's table, derived via immunoSEQ multiplex PCR, lists solely in-frame clones and lacks some. Among around 15,000 clones, roughly three quarters were seen once, and the ten largest hold roughly 9.8%. The data belong to a study of chemoradiotherapy in HPV16-positive cancers. Study-level information: Candidate HPV-specific clones and shared TCR motifs came from a couple of HPV16-positive patients.

Study outcomes and limitations: Candidate HPV-specific clones and E7-related TCR motifs grew in tumor during treatment. Better recurrence-free survival went with HPV-responsive T-cell expansion in HPV16-positive patients.

The rearrangement joins TRBV6-6 to TRBJ1-1; D not resolved. Specimen collection occurred from a patient who underwent chemoradiotherapy. The sequence came from a human donor with HPV-associated anogenital cancer. CDR3 sequence (DNA): TGTGCCAGCGACTGGCGGGGTTCAACGAACACTGAAGCTTTCTTT. Residues: CASDWRGSTNTEAFF.